Listed here are 3 T cell receptor beta chains from one sample, sequenced in a study of blood T cell repertoires in COVID-19. Assay used: immunoSEQ multiplex PCR; TCRdb lists only in-frame clones, some missing. This repertoire shows about 280,000 clones, 87% found once; its top ten account for around 5.8%. The sequenced sample was PBMCs or T cells enriched from blood (not recorded which). The receptors were gathered from a woman in her thirties or forties who had recovered from COVID-19.

Note on this clone: One end of the junction does not line up with germline, which may come from a read error. V usage is TRBV5-1 and J usage is TRBJ1-1; D uncertain. Germline loops: CDR1 SGHRS, CDR2 YFSETQ. There are 15 residues in the CDR3. CDR3 in DNA: TGCGCCAGCAGCTTGGATGGCGGTCTGAAGACTGAAGCTTTCTTT. Its protein is CASSLDGGLKTEAFF.

In its sample, this clone was seen a few times. V and J are TRBV2 and TRBJ1-2, with 7 positions matching TRBD1. The CDR3 is made up of 14 amino acids. Looked up from germline, CDR1 is SNHLY and CDR2 is FYNNEI. Trimming at V came to 6 bases and at J to 5 bases, leaving 9 bases not matched to a gene. The DNA of the CDR3 is TGTGCCAGCAGAGGACAGGTGGGAAGATATGGCTACACCTTC. It yields the protein CASRGQVGRYGYTF. The complete variable domain, with remaining parts taken from reference TRBV2 and TRBJ1-2, reads EPEVTQTPSHQVTQMGQEVILRCVPISNHLYFYWYRQILGQKVEFLVSFYNNEISEKSEIFDDQFSVERPDGSNFTLKIRSTKLEDSAMYFCASRGQVGRYGYTFGSGTRLTVV.

CDR3 residues: CASSQGHSEDSPLHF. For the CDR3, the DNA is TGCGCCAGCAGCCAGGGACACTCGGAGGATTCACCCCTCCACTTT. The rearrangement joins TRBV4-3 to TRBJ1-6, with D perhaps matching TRBD1 (6 bases). CDR1 LGHNA and CDR2 YSLEER come from the germline V gene. V shed 3 bases and J shed 8 bases, with 14 bases lying between them. CDR3 length: 15 residues.